Sequencing of this TCR beta chain was carried out in a study of CD8+ T cells in alopecia areata. Treatment of the sample: oral pan-JAK inhibitor, 5-10 mg twice daily. Lesional scalp punch biopsies and peripheral blood came from alopecia areata patients. As the sequencing template, cDNA was produced by extracting RNA and reverse transcribing it. Method: immunoSEQ multiplex PCR; TCRdb's copy keeps in-frame clones and lacks some. The sample yields about 190,000 clones, roughly 62% seen once. Germline assignment: CDR1 SGHRS and CDR2 YFSETQ. CDR3 length: 14 residues. V was clipped by 4 bases and J by 3 bases; unmatched bases: 4.

The source of this sequence is a human donor with alopecia areata. The chain couples TRBV5-1 to TRBJ2-3; 8 bases fit TRBD2. This specimen was CD8+ T cells sorted from blood, taken at week 24, from a patient treated with tofacitinib. CDR3 residues: CASSPGGLTDTQYF. The CDR3 coding sequence is TGCGCCAGCAGCCCGGGGGGGCTAACAGATACGCAGTATTTT.